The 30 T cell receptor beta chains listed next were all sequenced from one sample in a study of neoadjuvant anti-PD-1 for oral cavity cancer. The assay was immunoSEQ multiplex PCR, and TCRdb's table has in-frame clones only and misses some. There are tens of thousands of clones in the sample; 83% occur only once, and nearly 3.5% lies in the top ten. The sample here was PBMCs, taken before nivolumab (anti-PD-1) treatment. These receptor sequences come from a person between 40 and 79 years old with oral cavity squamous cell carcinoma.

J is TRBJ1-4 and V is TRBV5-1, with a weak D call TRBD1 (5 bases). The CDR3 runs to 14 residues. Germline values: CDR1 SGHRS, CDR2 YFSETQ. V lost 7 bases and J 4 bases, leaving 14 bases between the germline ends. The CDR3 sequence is CASRPGPNNEKLFF. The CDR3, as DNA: TGCGCCAGCCGCCCGGGACCCAATAATGAAAAACTGTTTTTT. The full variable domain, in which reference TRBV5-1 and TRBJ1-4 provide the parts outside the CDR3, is KAGVTQTPRYLIKTRGQQVTLSCSPISGHRSVSWYQQTPGQGLQFLFEYFSETQRNKGNFPGRFSGRQFSNSRSEMNVSTLELGDSALYLCASRPGPNNEKLFFGSGTQLSVL.

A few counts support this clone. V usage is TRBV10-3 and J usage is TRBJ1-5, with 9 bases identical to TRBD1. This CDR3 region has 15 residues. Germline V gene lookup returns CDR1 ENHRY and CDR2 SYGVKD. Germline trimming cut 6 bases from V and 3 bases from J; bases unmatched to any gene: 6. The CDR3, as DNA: TGTGCCATCAGGGGGGGACAGGGTAACAATCAGCCCCAGCATTTT. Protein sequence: CAIRGGQGNNQPQHF.

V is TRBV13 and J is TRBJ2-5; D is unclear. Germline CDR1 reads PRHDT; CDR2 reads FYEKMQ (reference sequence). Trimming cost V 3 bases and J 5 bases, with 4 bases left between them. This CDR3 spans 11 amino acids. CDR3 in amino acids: CASSLRETQYF. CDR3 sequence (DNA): TGTGCCAGCAGCTTGAGGGAGACCCAGTACTTC.

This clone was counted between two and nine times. CDR3 coding DNA: TGTGCCAGCAGCTTGTATGGGGGCGCAGGGAATGAGCAGTTCTTC. Translating it yields CASSLYGGAGNEQFF. The genes are TRBV7-7 and TRBJ2-1; tentative D call: TRBD1 (6 bases). Germline loops: CDR1 SSHAT, CDR2 FNYEAQ (reference sequence). V lost 3 bases and J 7 bases, leaving 16 bases between the germline ends. This CDR3 has 15 amino acids.

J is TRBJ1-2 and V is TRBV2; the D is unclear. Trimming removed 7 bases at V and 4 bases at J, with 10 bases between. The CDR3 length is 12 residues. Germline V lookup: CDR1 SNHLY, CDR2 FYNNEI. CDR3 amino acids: CASIVGFYGYTF. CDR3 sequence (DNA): TGTGCCAGCATCGTGGGGTTCTATGGCTACACCTTC. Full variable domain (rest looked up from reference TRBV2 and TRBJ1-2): EPEVTQTPSHQVTQMGQEVILRCVPISNHLYFYWYRQILGQKVEFLVSFYNNEISEKSEIFDDQFSVERPDGSNFTLKIRSTKLEDSAMYFCASIVGFYGYTFGSGTRLTVV.

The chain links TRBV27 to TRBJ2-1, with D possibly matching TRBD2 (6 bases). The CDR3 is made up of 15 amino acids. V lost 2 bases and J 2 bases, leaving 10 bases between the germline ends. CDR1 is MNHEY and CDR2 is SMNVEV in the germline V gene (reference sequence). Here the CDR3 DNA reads TGTGCCAGCAGTTTAGACGGGGGAACCTACAATGAGCAGTTCTTC. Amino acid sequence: CASSLDGGTYNEQFF.

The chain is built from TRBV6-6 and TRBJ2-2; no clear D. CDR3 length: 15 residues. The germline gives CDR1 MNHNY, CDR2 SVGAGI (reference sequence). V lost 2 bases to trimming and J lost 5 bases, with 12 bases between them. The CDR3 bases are TGTGCCAGCAGTTACCAAGGCGAGCCAACCGGGGAGCTGTTTTTT. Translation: CASSYQGEPTGELFF.

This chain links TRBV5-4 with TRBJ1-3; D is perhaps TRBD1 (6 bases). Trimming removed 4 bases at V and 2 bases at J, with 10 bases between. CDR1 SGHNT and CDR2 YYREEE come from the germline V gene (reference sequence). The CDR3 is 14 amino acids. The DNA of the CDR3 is TGTGCCAGCAGCAAGGGGGGAACTGGAAACACCATATATTTT. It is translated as CASSKGGTGNTIYF. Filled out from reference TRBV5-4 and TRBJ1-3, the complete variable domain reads ETGVTQSPTHLIKTRGQQVTLRCSSQSGHNTVSWYQQALGQGPQFIFQYYREEENGRGNFPPRFSGLQFPNYSSELNVNALELDDSALYLCASSKGGTGNTIYFGEGSWLTVV.

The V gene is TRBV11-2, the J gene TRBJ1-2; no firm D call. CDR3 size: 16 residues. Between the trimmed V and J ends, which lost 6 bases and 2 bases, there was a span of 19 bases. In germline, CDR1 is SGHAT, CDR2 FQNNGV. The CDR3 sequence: CASRAGSRHRNYGYTF. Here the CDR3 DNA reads TGTGCCAGCAGGGCCGGGTCCCGACATCGGAACTATGGCTACACCTTC.

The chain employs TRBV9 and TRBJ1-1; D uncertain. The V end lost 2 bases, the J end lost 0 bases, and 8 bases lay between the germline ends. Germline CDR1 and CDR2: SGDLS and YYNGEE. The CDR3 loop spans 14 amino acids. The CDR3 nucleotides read TGTGCCAGCAGCGTCGGTACGATGAACACTGAAGCTTTCTTT. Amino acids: CASSVGTMNTEAFF.

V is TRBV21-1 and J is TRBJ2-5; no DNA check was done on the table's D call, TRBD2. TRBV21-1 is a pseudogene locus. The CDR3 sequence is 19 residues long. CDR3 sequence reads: CASSEKTPGLAGFQETQYF. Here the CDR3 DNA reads TGTGCCAGCAGCGAAAAAACCCCAGGACTAGCGGGATTCCAAGAGACCCAGTACTTC.

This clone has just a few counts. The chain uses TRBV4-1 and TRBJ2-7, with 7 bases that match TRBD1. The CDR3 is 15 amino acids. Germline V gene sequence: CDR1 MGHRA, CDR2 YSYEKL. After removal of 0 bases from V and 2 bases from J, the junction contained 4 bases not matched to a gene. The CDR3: CASSQEDRRTYEQYF. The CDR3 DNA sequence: TGCGCCAGCAGCCAAGAGGACAGGAGAACCTACGAGCAGTACTTC.

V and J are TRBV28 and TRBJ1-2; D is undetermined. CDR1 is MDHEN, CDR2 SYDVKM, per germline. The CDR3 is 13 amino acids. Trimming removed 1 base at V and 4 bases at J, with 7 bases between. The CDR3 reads CASSLYRAYGYTF. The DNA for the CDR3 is TGTGCCAGCAGTTTATACAGAGCCTATGGCTACACCTTC.

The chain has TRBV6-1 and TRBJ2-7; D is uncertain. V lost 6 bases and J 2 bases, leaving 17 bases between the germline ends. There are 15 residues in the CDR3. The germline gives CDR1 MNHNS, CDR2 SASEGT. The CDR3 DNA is TGTGCCAGCAGCGTTCTTTTTGGCGGAACCTACGAGCAGTACTTC. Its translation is CASSVLFGGTYEQYF.

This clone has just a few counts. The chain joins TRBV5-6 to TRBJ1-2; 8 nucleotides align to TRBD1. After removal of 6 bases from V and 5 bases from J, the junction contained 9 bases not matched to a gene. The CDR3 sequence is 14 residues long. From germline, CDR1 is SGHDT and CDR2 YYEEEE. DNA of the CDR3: TGTGCCAGCACCGATTACAGGGGGAATTATGGCTACACCTTC. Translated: CASTDYRGNYGYTF. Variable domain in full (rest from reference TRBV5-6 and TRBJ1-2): DAGVTQSPTHLIKTRGQQVTLRCSPKSGHDTVSWYQQALGQGPQFIFQYYEEEERQRGNFPDRFSGHQFPNYSSELNVNALLLGDSALYLCASTDYRGNYGYTFGSGTRLTVV.

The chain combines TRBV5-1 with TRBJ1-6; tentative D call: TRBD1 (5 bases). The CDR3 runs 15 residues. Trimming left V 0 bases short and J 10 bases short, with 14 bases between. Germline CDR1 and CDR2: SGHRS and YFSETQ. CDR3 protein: CASSLEGAGGSPLHF. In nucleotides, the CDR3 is TGCGCCAGCAGCTTGGAAGGGGCGGGGGGATCACCCCTCCACTTT.

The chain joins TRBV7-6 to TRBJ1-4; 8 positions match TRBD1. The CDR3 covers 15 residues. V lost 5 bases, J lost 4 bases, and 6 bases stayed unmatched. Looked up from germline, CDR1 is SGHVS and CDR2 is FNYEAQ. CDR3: CASSRQGQVNEKLFF. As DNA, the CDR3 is TGTGCCAGCAGCCGACAGGGGCAGGTTAATGAAAAACTGTTTTTT. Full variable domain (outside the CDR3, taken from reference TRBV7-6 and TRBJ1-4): GAGVSQSPRYKVTKRGQDVALRCDPISGHVSLYWYRQALGQGPEFLTYFNYEAQQDKSGLPNDRFSAERPEGSISTLTIQRTEQRDSAMYRCASSRQGQVNEKLFFGSGTQLSVL.

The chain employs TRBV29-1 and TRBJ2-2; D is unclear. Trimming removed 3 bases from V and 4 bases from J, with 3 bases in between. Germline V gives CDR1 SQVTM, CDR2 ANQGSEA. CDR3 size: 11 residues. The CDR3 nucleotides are TGCAGCGTTGAGGGCACCGGGGAGCTGTTTTTT. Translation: CSVEGTGELFF.

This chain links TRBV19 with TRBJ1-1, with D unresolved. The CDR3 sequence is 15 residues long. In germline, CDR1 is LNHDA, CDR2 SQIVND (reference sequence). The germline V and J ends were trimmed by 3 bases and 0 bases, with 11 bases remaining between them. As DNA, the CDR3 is TGTGCCAGTAGTATCGGGGTAGGTATGAACACTGAAGCTTTCTTT. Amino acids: CASSIGVGMNTEAFF. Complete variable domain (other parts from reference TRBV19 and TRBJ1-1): DGGITQSPKYLFRKEGQNVTLSCEQNLNHDAMYWYRQDPGQGLRLIYYSQIVNDFQKGDIAEGYSVSREKKESFPLTVTSAQKNPTAFYLCASSIGVGMNTEAFFGQGTRLTVV.

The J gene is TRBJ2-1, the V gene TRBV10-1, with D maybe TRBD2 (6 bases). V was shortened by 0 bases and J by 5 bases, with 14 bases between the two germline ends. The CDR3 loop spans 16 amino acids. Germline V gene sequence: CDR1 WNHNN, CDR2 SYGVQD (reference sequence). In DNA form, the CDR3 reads TGCGCCAGCAGTGAGTCTTTGGCGCGGGGAAACAATGAGCAGTTCTTC. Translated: CASSESLARGNNEQFF.

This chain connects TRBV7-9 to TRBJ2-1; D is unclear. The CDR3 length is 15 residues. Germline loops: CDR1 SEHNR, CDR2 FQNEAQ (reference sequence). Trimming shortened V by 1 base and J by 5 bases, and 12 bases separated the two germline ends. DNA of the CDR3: TGTGCCAGCAGCTTAGGAAGTGGCGGTAACAATGAGCAGTTCTTC. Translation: CASSLGSGGNNEQFF.

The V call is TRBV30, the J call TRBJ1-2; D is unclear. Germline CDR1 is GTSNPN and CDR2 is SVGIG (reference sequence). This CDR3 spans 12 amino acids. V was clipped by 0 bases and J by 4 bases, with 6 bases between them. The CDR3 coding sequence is TGTGCCTGGAGTGTGTGGAGCTATGGCTACACCTTC. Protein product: CAWSVWSYGYTF.

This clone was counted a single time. The CDR3 is CASSRGVTNNQPQHF. The CDR3 DNA reads as TGTGCCAGTAGTAGGGGGGTCACCAATAATCAGCCCCAGCATTTT. J is TRBJ1-5 and V is TRBV19, with D possibly being TRBD1 (5 bases). Germline loops: CDR1 LNHDA, CDR2 SQIVND (reference sequence). This CDR3 region has 15 residues. V was clipped by 4 bases and J by 4 bases, with 14 bases between them. The variable domain in full, with the rest retrieved from reference TRBV19 and TRBJ1-5, is DGGITQSPKYLFRKEGQNVTLSCEQNLNHDAMYWYRQDPGQGLRLIYYSQIVNDFQKGDIAEGYSVSREKKESFPLTVTSAQKNPTAFYLCASSRGVTNNQPQHFGDGTRLSIL.

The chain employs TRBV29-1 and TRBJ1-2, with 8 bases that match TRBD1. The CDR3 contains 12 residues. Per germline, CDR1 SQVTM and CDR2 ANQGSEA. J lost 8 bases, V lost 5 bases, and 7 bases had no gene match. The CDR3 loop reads CSVPDRDQGYTF. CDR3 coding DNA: TGCAGCGTTCCGGACAGGGACCAGGGCTACACCTTC.

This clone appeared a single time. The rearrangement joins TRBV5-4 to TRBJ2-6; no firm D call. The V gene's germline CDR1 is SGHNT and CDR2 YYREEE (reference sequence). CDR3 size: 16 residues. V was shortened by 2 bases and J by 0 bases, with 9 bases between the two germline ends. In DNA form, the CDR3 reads TGTGCCAGCAGCTTAGGATTTCTCTCTGGGGCCAACGTCCTGACTTTC. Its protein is CASSLGFLSGANVLTF.

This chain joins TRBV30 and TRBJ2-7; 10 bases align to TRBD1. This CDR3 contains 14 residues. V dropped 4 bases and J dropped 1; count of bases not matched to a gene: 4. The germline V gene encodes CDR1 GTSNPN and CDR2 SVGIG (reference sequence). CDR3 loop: CAWKGQGDSYEQYF. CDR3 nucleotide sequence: TGTGCCTGGAAAGGACAGGGGGATTCCTACGAGCAGTACTTC.

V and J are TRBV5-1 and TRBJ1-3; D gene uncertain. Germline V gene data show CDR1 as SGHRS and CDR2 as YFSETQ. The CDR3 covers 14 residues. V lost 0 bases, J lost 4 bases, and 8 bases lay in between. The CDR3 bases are TGCGCCAGCAGCTTGGCCGGGGTGGGAAACACCATATATTTT. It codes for CASSLAGVGNTIYF.

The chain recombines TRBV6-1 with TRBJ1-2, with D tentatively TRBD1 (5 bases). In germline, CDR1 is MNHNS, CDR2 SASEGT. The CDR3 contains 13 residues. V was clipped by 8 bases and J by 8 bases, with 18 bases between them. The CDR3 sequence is CASSLSQGGGYTF. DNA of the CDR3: TGTGCCAGCTCTCTTTCGCAGGGTGGAGGCTACACCTTC.

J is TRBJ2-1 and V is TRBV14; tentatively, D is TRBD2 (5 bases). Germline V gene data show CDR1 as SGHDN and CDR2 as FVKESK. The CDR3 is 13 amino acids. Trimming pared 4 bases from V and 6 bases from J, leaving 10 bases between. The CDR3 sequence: CASSRHTSNEQFF. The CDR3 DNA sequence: TGTGCCAGCAGCCGCCATACTAGCAATGAGCAGTTCTTC.

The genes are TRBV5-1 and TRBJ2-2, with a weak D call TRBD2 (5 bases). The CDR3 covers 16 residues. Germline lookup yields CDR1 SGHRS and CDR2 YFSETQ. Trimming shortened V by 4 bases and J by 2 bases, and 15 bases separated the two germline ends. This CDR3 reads CASSTRSSQNTGELFF. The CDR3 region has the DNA TGCGCCAGCAGCACTAGGTCTAGCCAAAACACCGGGGAGCTGTTTTTT. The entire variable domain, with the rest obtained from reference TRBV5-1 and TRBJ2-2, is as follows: KAGVTQTPRYLIKTRGQQVTLSCSPISGHRSVSWYQQTPGQGLQFLFEYFSETQRNKGNFPGRFSGRQFSNSRSEMNVSTLELGDSALYLCASSTRSSQNTGELFFGEGSRLTVL.